The 23 T cell receptor beta chains presented below share a single source sample, sequenced in a study of CD8 T cells in ankylosing spondylitis. Overall study results and limits: It appeared that ankylosing spondylitis blood was characterized by a TCR beta motif of several highly homologous variants.

MiXCR, applied by TCRdb to the 5' RACE reads, yields one record per CDR3 protein. The sample carries 400,000 to 450,000 distinct CDR3 sequences, 17% recorded once. For these TCRs, the target antigens are not known. Sequenced input: blood, either unsorted or a sorted T cell fraction (not recorded which). The receptors shown here come from a male donor with ankylosing spondylitis.

This clonotype was found a few times. The CDR3 DNA reads as TGTGCCAGCAGCTTATCCGGGACAGGGGGCCGTCAGCCCCAGCATTTT. It is translated as CASSLSGTGGRQPQHF. The chain links TRBV7-2 to TRBJ1-5, with TRBD1 matching over 12 bases. Germline values: CDR1 SGHTA, CDR2 FQGNSA. Unmatched junction bases numbered 5, after V lost 2 bases and J lost 6 bases. This CDR3 region has 16 residues.

This clonotype came up a few times. The rearrangement links TRBV15 to TRBJ1-2; D gene unclear. This CDR3 has 14 residues. V lost 0 bases to trimming and J lost 9 bases, with 14 bases between them. In germline, CDR1 is LNHNV, CDR2 YYDKDF (reference sequence). The CDR3 is CATSRDNGVFSYTF. In DNA, the CDR3 is TGTGCCACCAGCAGAGATAACGGGGTCTTCAGCTACACCTTC.

This clonotype came up a few times. This chain links TRBV11-1 with TRBJ2-5; D remains ambiguous. Trimming removed 5 bases from V and 5 bases from J, with 15 bases in between. The CDR3 is 14 amino acids. The V gene's germline CDR1 is SGHAT and CDR2 FQDESV (reference sequence). DNA of the CDR3: TGTGCCAGCAGCCCCCGCCGAATCTCGGAGACCCAGTACTTC. Protein product: CASSPRRISETQYF.

This sequence joins TRBV12-3 or TRBV12-4 and TRBJ2-2; D may match TRBD1 or TRBD2 (6 bases each). This CDR3 has 17 residues. V was clipped by 1 base and J by 4 bases, with 16 bases between them. CDR3 coding DNA: TGTGCCAGCAGTTTAGAGATTGGGGGGCGGGGCACCGGGGAGCTGTTTTTT. Translation gives CASSLEIGGRGTGELFF.

This chain connects TRBV18 to TRBJ2-6; no clear D. The CDR3 has 15 amino acids. Germline loops: CDR1 KGHSH, CDR2 LQKENI. The V end was cut by 1 base, the J end by 0 bases, with 4 bases between. CDR3 sequence reads: CASSPQNSGANVLTF. The CDR3 DNA sequence: TGTGCCAGCTCACCACAGAACTCTGGGGCCAACGTCCTGACTTTC.

The chain has TRBV6-2 or TRBV6-3 and TRBJ1-1; D gene uncertain. CDR3 length: 14 residues. With 7 bases removed from V and 0 bases from J, the gap between germline ends came to 12 bases. Germline CDR1 and CDR2: MNHEY and SVGEGT. CDR3 in amino acids: CASTLGGMNTEAFF. The DNA for the CDR3 is TGTGCCAGCACCTTGGGAGGAATGAACACTGAAGCTTTCTTT.

Only a few counts were recorded for this clonotype. V and J are TRBV7-3 and TRBJ1-2, with 9 bases fitting TRBD1. The CDR3 sequence is 14 residues long. Germline CDR1 is SGHTA and CDR2 is FQGTGA. Trimming at V came to 0 bases and at J to 5 bases, leaving 1 base not matched to a gene. The CDR3 nucleotides read TGTGCCAGCAGCTTAACAGGGACAGGGTATGGCTACACCTTC. Amino acids: CASSLTGTGYGYTF. Combining the CDR3 with reference TRBV7-3 and TRBJ1-2 gives the whole variable domain GAGVSQTPSNKVTEKGKYVELRCDPISGHTALYWYRQSLGQGPEFLIYFQGTGAADDSGLPNDRFFAVRPEGSVSTLKIQRTERGDSAVYLCASSLTGTGYGYTFGSGTRLTVV.

For this clonotype: A much bigger clone sits one base away, suggesting this may be a read error. The chain links TRBV5-1 to TRBJ1-1; perhaps TRBD1 as D (6 bases). The CDR3 has 14 residues. Germline-derived CDR1 and CDR2 are SGHRS and YFSETQ. Trimming removed 5 bases from V and 1 base from J, with 12 bases in between. The CDR3 here is CASRTGHPNTEAFF. For the CDR3, the DNA is TGCGCCAGCAGAACGGGACACCCGAACACTGAAGCTTTCTTT.

The table lists this clonotype with a few counts. The chain carries TRBV20-1 and TRBJ1-6, with 7 bases that match TRBD1. V dropped 4 bases and J dropped 7; count of bases not matched to a gene: 7. This CDR3 contains 14 residues. The germline gives CDR1 DFQATT, CDR2 SNEGSKA (reference sequence). The CDR3 spells CSATSTGSNSPLHF. The DNA of the CDR3 is TGCAGTGCTACCTCGACAGGGTCGAATTCACCCCTCCACTTT.

This clonotype was counted a few times. The chain couples TRBV4-1 to TRBJ2-5, with D possibly being TRBD1 or TRBD2 (5 bases each). CDR1 is MGHRA, CDR2 YSYEKL, per germline. V was shortened by 6 bases and J by 4 bases, with 15 bases between the two germline ends. There are 14 residues in the CDR3. CDR3 protein: CASRPRWGSETQYF. Here the CDR3 DNA reads TGCGCCAGCAGACCCAGGTGGGGGTCAGAGACCCAGTACTTC.

This chain connects TRBV6-2 or TRBV6-3 to TRBJ1-1, with D unresolved. In germline, CDR1 is MNHEY, CDR2 SVGEGT. The CDR3 runs to 13 residues. Deletions cut 0 bases from V and 7 bases from J, with 9 bases between. CDR3 DNA: TGTGCCAGCAGTTACTCGGCTAGCCTTGAAGCTTTCTTT. Protein sequence: CASSYSASLEAFF.

A few counts support this clonotype. V is TRBV9 and J is TRBJ2-7; D tentatively reads TRBD1 or TRBD2 (6 bases each). CDR3 length: 14 residues. Germline V gives CDR1 SGDLS, CDR2 YYNGEE. V lost 0 bases and J lost 0, with 7 bases in between. The CDR3, as DNA: TGTGCCAGCAGCGTAGAGGGGGGCTCCTACGAGCAGTACTTC. Its translation is CASSVEGGSYEQYF.

V gene TRBV4-1 combines with J gene TRBJ2-1; weak D call: TRBD2 (6 bases). The CDR3 has 12 amino acids. Germline V gives CDR1 MGHRA, CDR2 YSYEKL. V lost 3 bases and J lost 6, with 6 bases in between. For the CDR3, the DNA is TGCGCCAGCAGCCACGGGGGCAATGAGCAGTTCTTC. Translation gives CASSHGGNEQFF.

The table lists this clonotype with many counts. At one of its ends the junction is not consistent with the germline gene, which may arise from a read error. The chain has TRBV5-1 and TRBJ1-1; D is uncertain. The CDR3 is 13 residues long. Germline V gene sequence: CDR1 SGHRS, CDR2 YFSETQ. The CDR3 DNA sequence: TGTGCCAGCAGCTTGGAGGGGAACACTGAAGCTTTCTTT. This sequence encodes CASSLEGNTEAFF.

The chain employs TRBV30 and TRBJ1-2; the D is unclear. V lost 0 bases to trimming and J lost 5 bases, with 16 bases between them. The CDR3 extends over 15 amino acids. Germline V gives CDR1 GTSNPN, CDR2 SVGIG (reference sequence). CDR3 coding DNA: TGTGCCTGGAGTGTACTGAGGGCAGCCCCATATGGCTACACCTTC. This codes for CAWSVLRAAPYGYTF.

V and J are TRBV6-2 or TRBV6-3 and TRBJ2-5, with 8 bases matching TRBD2. Germline trimming cut 4 bases from V and 4 bases from J; bases unmatched to any gene: 8. In germline, CDR1 is MNHEY, CDR2 SVGEGT. This CDR3 spans 15 amino acids. Written as DNA, the CDR3 is TGTGCCAGCAGTTCTACAGCGGGAGCCTCAGAGACCCAGTACTTC. It specifies CASSSTAGASETQYF.

This clonotype occurred a few times. The gene calls are TRBV6-1 and TRBJ1-2; maybe TRBD1 (5 bases). Deletions cut 2 bases from V and 8 bases from J, with 18 bases between. The CDR3 runs 15 residues. Germline V gene sequence: CDR1 MNHNS, CDR2 SASEGT. CDR3 protein: CASSELQGLAGGYTF. CDR3 nucleotide sequence: TGTGCCAGCAGTGAACTTCAGGGCCTCGCCGGGGGCTACACCTTC.

This clonotype has a handful of counts. The rearrangement joins TRBV9 to TRBJ1-1; D is undetermined. The CDR3 contains 13 residues. Germline assignment: CDR1 SGDLS and CDR2 YYNGEE. V lost 0 bases to trimming and J lost 0 bases, with 3 bases between them. The CDR3 DNA reads TGTGCCAGCAGCGTAGACGTGAACACTGAAGCTTTCTTT. This translates into CASSVDVNTEAFF. The whole variable domain, remainder taken from reference TRBV9 and TRBJ1-1, is DSGVTQTPKHLITATGQRVTLRCSPRSGDLSVYWYQQSLDQGLQFLIQYYNGEERAKGNILERFSAQQFPDLHSELNLSSLELGDSALYFCASSVDVNTEAFFGQGTRLTVV.

This clonotype was picked up a small number of times. The V call is TRBV20-1, the J call TRBJ1-1, with no clear D. The CDR3 covers 12 residues. In germline, CDR1 is DFQATT, CDR2 SNEGSKA (reference sequence). V was shortened by 3 bases and J by 1 base, with 6 bases between the two germline ends. The CDR3 DNA follows: TGCAGTGCTAGTGTCAGGAACACTGAAGCTTTCTTT. Amino acids: CSASVRNTEAFF.

In this sample, this clonotype turned up a few times. The chain uses TRBV7-9 and TRBJ1-5, with D possibly matching TRBD1 (6 bases). V lost 1 base to trimming and J lost 9 bases, with 13 bases between them. Germline CDR1 is SEHNR and CDR2 is FQNEAQ (reference sequence). The length of the CDR3 is 14 residues. CDR3 residues: CASSLETGRGPQHF. Written as DNA, the CDR3 is TGTGCCAGCAGCTTAGAGACAGGACGAGGGCCCCAGCATTTT.

In its sample, this clonotype was seen a few times. The J gene is TRBJ1-2, the V gene TRBV15; no firm D call. There are 14 residues in the CDR3. In germline, CDR1 is LNHNV, CDR2 YYDKDF (reference sequence). With 0 bases removed from V and 1 base from J, the gap between germline ends came to 6 bases. The CDR3 here is CATSRDLINYGYTF. The CDR3 nucleotides read TGTGCCACCAGCAGAGATCTGATTAACTATGGCTACACCTTC.

This clonotype turned up a few times. V and J are TRBV9 and TRBJ1-1; no definite D call. CDR3 size: 15 residues. The V gene lost 3 bases and the J gene lost 0 bases, with 12 bases spanning the gap. Germline loops: CDR1 SGDLS, CDR2 YYNGEE. CDR3 sequence reads: CASSEDPYMNTEAFF. CDR3 sequence (DNA): TGTGCCAGCAGCGAGGACCCTTACATGAACACTGAAGCTTTCTTT.

The chain couples TRBV20-1 to TRBJ1-4; D remains ambiguous. Germline V CDR1 and CDR2: DFQATT, SNEGSKA (reference sequence). The CDR3 is 15 amino acids. With 3 bases removed from V and 4 bases from J, the gap between germline ends came to 15 bases. The CDR3 nucleotides are TGCAGTGCTAGGGACTCCCGGTCGGGTAATGAAAAACTGTTTTTT. It specifies CSARDSRSGNEKLFF.